The following is a T cell receptor beta chain sequence with its context. The data originate from a study of T cell responses to AZD1222 COVID-19 vaccine. Libraries were prepared by immunoSEQ multiplex PCR; TCRdb keeps only in-frame clonotypes and omits some of them. The table has around 110,000 clones, roughly 93% seen once. With V trimmed by 7 bases and J by 7 bases, 7 bases remained unmatched. The CDR3 is 13 amino acids. Per the germline V gene, CDR1 is MNHEY and CDR2 is SMNVEV (reference sequence). Sequenced here: peripheral blood, sampled on day 0 of AZD1222 vaccination. The rearrangement joins TRBV27 to TRBJ2-5, with 9 bases matching TRBD1. The TCR originated in an adult in good health. The CDR3, as DNA: TGTGCCAGCACCACAGGGGGCTCGGGGACCCAGTACTTC. This encodes CASTTGGSGTQYF.